The 29 T cell receptor beta chains below were found in one sample sequenced in a study of cytomegalovirus exposure and HLA in healthy donors. The PCR made use of 60 Vbeta and 13 Jbeta primers. Only in-frame clones appear in the TCRdb table, and some are missing; sequencing was by immunoSEQ multiplex PCR. The listing records about 200,000 clones. Sequenced sample: PBMCs. Source of these receptors: a boy under 18 in good health and CMV-seronegative.

V gene TRBV7-6 combines with J gene TRBJ2-3, with D perhaps matching TRBD2 (5 bases). Germline V gene sequence: CDR1 SGHVS, CDR2 FNYEAQ. V was clipped by 5 bases and J by 1 base, with 10 bases between them. CDR3 size: 14 residues. CDR3 nucleotides: TGTGCCAGCAGCCAGCCGAGGGGCACAGATACGCAGTATTTT. Translated, it gives CASSQPRGTDTQYF.

The gene calls are TRBV30 and TRBJ1-2; possibly TRBD1 for D (6 bases). V lost 0 bases and J lost 4, with 12 bases in between. Per the germline V gene, CDR1 is GTSNPN and CDR2 is SVGIG (reference sequence). This CDR3 contains 14 residues. The CDR3 DNA follows: TGTGCCTGGAGTGTAAAGGGGGGGGGCTATGGCTACACCTTC. The encoded protein is CAWSVKGGGYGYTF.

As concerns this clone: Other DNA sequences in this specimen translate into the identical CDR3. The chain carries TRBV30 and TRBJ2-7; TRBD2 matches at 11 bases. The ends lost 3 bases at V and 12 bases at J; junction bases unmatched: 10. Germline V gene lookup returns CDR1 GTSNPN and CDR2 SVGIG (reference sequence). This CDR3 comprises 13 residues. The CDR3 region is CAWSELAGGLLYF. The CDR3, as DNA: TGTGCCTGGAGCGAGCTAGCGGGGGGCCTTCTGTACTTC.

With respect to this clone: Germline and junction disagree at one end, which may indicate a read error. The chain carries TRBV5-1 and TRBJ1-2; D not certain. The CDR3 is 14 amino acids. Per germline, CDR1 SGHRS and CDR2 YFSETQ. The CDR3 sequence is CASSLGLPNYSYTF. The CDR3 region has the DNA TGCGCCAGCAGCTTGGGACTCCCGAACTATAGCTACACCTTC.

The rearrangement links TRBV6-5 to TRBJ1-6; 9 bases map to TRBD1. V was pared by 8 bases and J by 8 bases, with 7 bases of the junction left unmatched. The CDR3 sequence is 14 residues long. Germline CDR1 reads MNHEY; CDR2 reads SVGAGI. Here the CDR3 reads CASGRQGEDSPLHF. CDR3 nucleotides: TGTGCCAGCGGAAGACAGGGGGAAGATTCACCCCTCCACTTT.

The chain has TRBV7-3 and TRBJ1-1; TRBD1 might be the D (5 bases). Trimming shortened V by 2 bases and J by 4 bases, and 8 bases separated the two germline ends. CDR1 SGHTA and CDR2 FQGTGA come from the germline V gene. CDR3 length: 13 residues. The CDR3 DNA sequence: TGTGCCAGCAGCTTACAGGGAATCACTGAAGCTTTCTTT. Protein product: CASSLQGITEAFF. The whole variable domain, remainder taken from reference TRBV7-3 and TRBJ1-1, is GAGVSQTPSNKVTEKGKYVELRCDPISGHTALYWYRQSLGQGPEFLIYFQGTGAADDSGLPNDRFFAVRPEGSVSTLKIQRTERGDSAVYLCASSLQGITEAFFGQGTRLTVV.

The chain employs TRBV5-1 and TRBJ2-5; no clear D. CDR3 length equals 13 residues. The V end was cut by 4 bases, the J end by 5 bases, with 12 bases between. Per the germline V gene, CDR1 is SGHRS and CDR2 is YFSETQ. CDR3: CASSPLTSETQYF. CDR3 bases: TGCGCCAGCAGCCCACTCACCTCGGAGACCCAGTACTTC.

The chain has TRBV27 and TRBJ2-5, with 9 bases identical to TRBD1. The DNA end lines up better with TRBJ2-7; the J call may be wrong. The CDR3 contains 15 residues. In germline, CDR1 is MNHEY, CDR2 SMNVEV (reference sequence). As DNA, the CDR3 is TGTGCCAGCAGTCGCGGGACAGGGAGCTCCTACGAGCAGTACTTC. Translating gives CASSRGTGSSYEQYF.

This chain joins TRBV11-2 and TRBJ2-7; no reliable D call. The CDR3 covers 12 residues. V shed 0 bases and J shed 4 bases, with 4 bases lying between them. The germline gives CDR1 SGHAT, CDR2 FQNNGV. In DNA, the CDR3 is TGTGCCAGCAGCTTAGATCTGTACGAGCAGTACTTC. The encoded protein is CASSLDLYEQYF. The complete variable domain, with remaining parts taken from reference TRBV11-2 and TRBJ2-7, reads EAGVAQSPRYKIIEKRQSVAFWCNPISGHATLYWYQQILGQGPKLLIQFQNNGVVDDSQLPKDRFSAERLKGVDSTLKIQPAKLEDSAVYLCASSLDLYEQYFGPGTRLTVT.

V gene TRBV28 combines with J gene TRBJ2-1, with 12 bases identical to TRBD2. Germline CDR1 MDHEN, CDR2 SYDVKM. Trimming removed 1 base from V and 3 bases from J; junction bases left unmatched: 16. This CDR3 has 21 residues. The CDR3 is CASSLYFSETSGGLNYNEQFF. CDR3 nucleotide sequence: TGTGCCAGCAGTTTATATTTCAGCGAAACTAGCGGGGGGCTAAACTACAATGAGCAGTTCTTC.

The J gene is TRBJ2-5, the V gene TRBV29-1, with 9 bases identical to TRBD1. With the DNA end fitting TRBJ2-7 better, the J assignment may be wrong. CDR3 length: 12 amino acids. Germline CDR1 is SQVTM and CDR2 is ANQGSEA. CDR3 bases: TGCAGCGTAGAGGACAGGGGCTACGAGCAGTACTTC. This translates into CSVEDRGYEQYF.

The rearrangement joins TRBV10-3 to TRBJ1-1, with D unclear. CDR3 length equals 13 residues. The V gene's germline CDR1 is ENHRY and CDR2 SYGVKD. Between the trimmed V and J ends, which lost 6 bases and 0 bases, there was a span of 8 bases. CDR3 nucleotides: TGTGCCATCAGGGTAACTGTGAACACTGAAGCTTTCTTT. It codes for CAIRVTVNTEAFF.

V gene TRBV4-1 combines with J gene TRBJ1-1; possible D gene TRBD1, 5 bases. The CDR3 loop spans 12 amino acids. V was clipped by 8 bases and J by 1 base, with 8 bases between them. Germline values: CDR1 MGHRA, CDR2 YSYEKL. CDR3 loop: CASRGGNTEAFF. In DNA, the CDR3 is TGCGCCAGCCGGGGGGGGAACACTGAAGCTTTCTTT.

The chain combines TRBV5-1 with TRBJ2-3; D not certain. The V gene lost 0 bases and the J gene lost 0 bases, with 8 bases spanning the gap. CDR3 length: 15 residues. The germline gives CDR1 SGHRS, CDR2 YFSETQ. The CDR3 sequence: CASSLAEWSTDTQYF. CDR3 bases: TGCGCCAGCAGCTTGGCCGAGTGGAGCACAGATACGCAGTATTTT.

The rearrangement joins TRBV6-5 to TRBJ1-1; D is possibly TRBD1 (5 bases). V lost 6 bases and J 4 bases, leaving 12 bases between the germline ends. CDR1 MNHEY and CDR2 SVGAGI come from the germline V gene. The CDR3 has 13 residues. CDR3 sequence: CASSYGGVTEAFF. For the CDR3, the DNA is TGTGCCAGCAGCTACGGGGGGGTCACTGAAGCTTTCTTT.

The CDR3 DNA follows: TGCGCCAGCAGTGAGTCGGGTAGCGCGGACACCGGGGAGCTGTTTTTT. It yields the protein CASSESGSADTGELFF. V gene TRBV10-1 combines with J gene TRBJ2-2, with D perhaps matching TRBD2 (5 bases). Germline CDR1 reads WNHNN; CDR2 reads SYGVQD (reference sequence). This CDR3 comprises 16 residues. The V and J ends lost 0 bases and 3 bases respectively, with 11 bases between them.

J is TRBJ1-1 and V is TRBV18; D is uncertain. This CDR3 has 14 amino acids. V was cut by 3 bases and J by 3 bases, with 11 bases left in between. Germline loops: CDR1 KGHSH, CDR2 LQKENI. This chain's CDR3 is CASSPTEIYTEAFF. The CDR3 DNA reads as TGTGCCAGCTCACCTACCGAGATTTACACTGAAGCTTTCTTT.

The CDR3 here is CASSDGTSPGELFF. The CDR3 region has the DNA TGTGCCAGCAGCGACGGGACTTCGCCCGGGGAGCTGTTTTTT. This chain uses TRBV7-3 with TRBJ2-2, with D possibly being TRBD2 (6 bases). The CDR3 has 14 residues. V was pared by 5 bases and J by 6 bases, with 13 bases between. Germline V gene data show CDR1 as SGHTA and CDR2 as FQGTGA.

Notes on this clone: One end of the junction fails to match germline, which may point to a read error. The CDR3 region is CASSLSGNLLYKQYF. Written as DNA, the CDR3 is TGTGCCAGCAGTTTATCGGGGAACCTCCTCTACAAGCAGTACTTC. The chain combines TRBV28 with TRBJ2-7; D possibly corresponds to TRBD2 (5 bases). Germline loops: CDR1 MDHEN, CDR2 SYDVKM. The CDR3 contains 15 residues.

The genes are TRBV4-3 and TRBJ2-2; the match to TRBD2 covers 12 bases. V lost 4 bases, J lost 13 bases, and 13 bases stayed unmatched. This CDR3 is built from 16 residues. CDR1 and CDR2 from the germline V gene are LGHNA and YSLEER. The CDR3 is CASSPHLLAGGLALFF. CDR3 nucleotide sequence: TGCGCCAGCAGCCCACATCTCCTAGCGGGGGGGCTCGCGCTGTTTTTT.

The rearrangement links TRBV13 to TRBJ1-6; tentative D call: TRBD1 (5 bases). CDR1 and CDR2 from the germline V gene are PRHDT and FYEKMQ (reference sequence). Between the trimmed V and J ends, which lost 2 bases and 1 base, there was a span of 18 bases. The CDR3 totals 19 residues. CDR3 in DNA: TGTGCCAGCAGCTTACGGGGGAAGGTCTCTAGGTCCTATAATTCACCCCTCCACTTT. Translation: CASSLRGKVSRSYNSPLHF.

The chain employs TRBV30 and TRBJ2-5; D remains ambiguous. The CDR3 loop spans 13 amino acids. Looked up from germline, CDR1 is GTSNPN and CDR2 is SVGIG (reference sequence). The V gene lost 4 bases and the J gene lost 5 bases, with 14 bases spanning the gap. The CDR3 DNA reads TGTGCCTGGAAAGACACCGTCCGGGAGACCCAGTACTTC. It translates to CAWKDTVRETQYF. Full variable domain (outside the CDR3, taken from reference TRBV30 and TRBJ2-5): SQTIHQWPATLVQPVGSPLSLECTVEGTSNPNLYWYRQAAGRGLQLLFYSVGIGQISSEVPQNLSASRPQDRQFILSSKKLLLSDSGFYLCAWKDTVRETQYFGPGTRLLVL.

The V call is TRBV28, the J call TRBJ2-6; D possibly corresponds to TRBD1 (5 bases). Trimming removed 4 bases from V and 2 bases from J, with 12 bases in between. There are 16 residues in the CDR3. Germline lookup yields CDR1 MDHEN and CDR2 SYDVKM. Here the CDR3 DNA reads TGTGCCAGCAGTTCCACGGACATAACTGGGGCCAACGTCCTGACTTTC. The encoded protein is CASSSTDITGANVLTF.

The gene calls are TRBV6-5 and TRBJ1-1, with 10 bases aligning to TRBD1. The CDR3 is 13 amino acids. V lost 7 bases and J lost 5; bases outside the gene matches: 4. The germline CDR1 and CDR2 sequences are MNHEY and SVGAGI. DNA for the CDR3: TGTGCCAGCACCCTGGACAGGGGGACTGAAGCTTTCTTT. Translating gives CASTLDRGTEAFF.

This chain joins TRBV18 and TRBJ1-1, with D hard to call. The CDR3 is 13 amino acids. V lost 0 bases to trimming and J lost 11 bases, with 13 bases between them. Germline V lookup: CDR1 KGHSH, CDR2 LQKENI. The CDR3: CASSPPTATYAFF. CDR3 bases: TGTGCCAGCTCACCACCGACTGCTACTTACGCTTTCTTT.

The chain has TRBV7-9 and TRBJ2-3; maybe TRBD2 (5 bases). The CDR3 loop spans 16 amino acids. CDR1 and CDR2 from the germline V gene are SEHNR and FQNEAQ (reference sequence). V lost 5 bases and J lost 0, with 15 bases in between. CDR3 bases: TGTGCCAGCAGCCCGGGCAGAGGGAAAAGCACAGATACGCAGTATTTT. It yields the protein CASSPGRGKSTDTQYF.

The V call is TRBV6-5, the J call TRBJ1-5, with no clear D. The length of the CDR3 is 12 residues. V gave up 6 bases and J gave up 7 bases, with 10 bases separating them. Germline-derived CDR1 and CDR2 are MNHEY and SVGAGI. The CDR3 bases are TGTGCCAGCAGCAATCAATCACAGCCCCAGCATTTT. Protein sequence: CASSNQSQPQHF.

The chain carries TRBV9 and TRBJ2-7; D is undetermined. V lost 0 bases and J lost 0, with 13 bases in between. The CDR3 has 16 residues. Germline V gene sequence: CDR1 SGDLS, CDR2 YYNGEE. CDR3 in amino acids: CASSVDSTDGSYEQYF. The CDR3 DNA reads TGTGCCAGCAGCGTAGATAGTACAGATGGCTCCTACGAGCAGTACTTC.

The gene calls are TRBV6-1 and TRBJ2-3; 8 bases line up with TRBD2. CDR1 and CDR2 from the germline V gene are MNHNS and SASEGT. The CDR3 loop spans 15 amino acids. With 4 bases clipped from V and 1 base from J, the junction kept 4 bases outside the gene matches. The CDR3 loop reads CASSAGSGGTDTQYF. The CDR3 DNA sequence: TGTGCCAGCAGTGCTGGTAGCGGGGGCACAGATACGCAGTATTTT.